This entry is about one TCR beta chain. Germline V gene lookup returns CDR1 SGHDT and CDR2 YYEEEE. Trimming at V came to 5 bases and at J to 5 bases, leaving 3 bases not matched to a gene. The CDR3 extends over 15 amino acids. The authors' processing: Amplification of reference gene primers provided the estimated nucleated cell counts. The repertoire was sequenced with immunoSEQ multiplex PCR; TCRdb's copy has only in-frame clones and lacks some. V, J and clone size were drawn from that table, and D and trimming were deduced from the DNA. Of tens of thousands of clones listed, roughly 87% are singletons. This sample stems from a study of blood T cell repertoires in COVID-19.

The sequence came from a woman aged 80 or over with acute or convalescent COVID-19. Sequencing used peripheral blood. The chain couples TRBV5-6 to TRBJ2-2; 13 bases are shared with TRBD2. CDR3 residues: CASSWGLAGTGELFF. Here the CDR3 DNA reads TGTGCCAGCAGTTGGGGACTAGCGGGGACCGGGGAGCTGTTTTTT.